These T cell receptor beta chains were read from a single sample in a study of PD-L1 blockade in urothelial cancer. Here immunoSEQ multiplex PCR was the method, and the copy in TCRdb shows in-frame clones only, minus some. The sample yields tens of thousands of clones, approximately 85% seen once. Sequencing was performed on PBMCs, taken around atezolizumab (anti-PD-L1) treatment. The receptors come from a man aged 50 or older with urothelial cancer. Each CDR3 is given with its conserved first and last residue. Each record gives: clone size, V gene, J gene, D gene, CDR3 protein, CDR3 DNA. D genes are given only for firm matches. Clone size is not always given. Where it is, it says once, few, many or a class for expanded clones.

>-|TRBV27|TRBJ2-7|TRBD2
CASITAFGTSGSPGEQYF
TGTGCCAGCATTACTGCCTTCGGGACTAGCGGGTCCCCGGGGGAGCAGTACTTC
>-|TRBV5-1|TRBJ2-3|TRBD2
CASSLTAGADTQYF
TGCGCCAGCAGCTTGACGGCGGGGGCAGATACGCAGTATTTT
>few|TRBV5-6|TRBJ1-5|-
CASSLAGGNSNQPQHF
TGTGCCAGCAGCTTGGCCGGGGGGAATAGCAATCAGCCCCAGCATTTT
>-|TRBV5-1|TRBJ2-1|TRBD2
CASSRGELAGGNEQFF
TGCGCCAGCTCCCGAGGGGAGCTAGCGGGGGGCAATGAGCAGTTCTTC
>few|TRBV5-5|TRBJ1-1|TRBD1
CASSPAADRGWTEAFF
TGTGCCAGCAGCCCGGCGGCCGACAGGGGTTGGACTGAAGCTTTCTTT
>-|TRBV5-1|TRBJ1-4|TRBD1
CASSSSDRVEKLFF
TGCGCCAGCAGCTCTTCGGACAGGGTTGAAAAACTGTTTTTT
>-|TRBV6-1|TRBJ1-2|-
CASSEGPLGYGYTF
TGTGCCAGCAGTGAGGGCCCTTTGGGCTATGGCTACACCTTC
>-|TRBV6-4|TRBJ2-7|-
CASSLLAGYEQYF
TGTGCCAGCTCCCTCCTCGCGGGCTACGAGCAGTACTTC
>-|TRBV7-9|TRBJ2-2|-
CASSLGQVTGELFF
TGTGCCAGCAGCTTGGGTCAGGTCACCGGGGAGCTGTTTTTT
>-|TRBV7-3|TRBJ1-1|-
CASSPNPQMNTEAFF
TGTGCCAGCAGCCCAAATCCCCAGATGAACACTGAAGCTTTCTTT
>-|TRBV30|TRBJ1-1|TRBD1
CAWNIGGGRTEAFF
TGTGCCTGGAATATAGGAGGGGGCCGGACTGAAGCTTTCTTT
>-|TRBV4-3|TRBJ2-7|-
CASSQDRSAFSYEQYF
TGCGCCAGCAGCCAAGATAGGAGCGCCTTCTCCTACGAGCAGTACTTC
>-|TRBV19|TRBJ2-5|TRBD2
CASSQRTSGRQETQYF
TGTGCCAGTAGTCAACGGACTAGCGGCCGCCAAGAGACCCAGTACTTC
>-|TRBV19|TRBJ1-5|-
CASSSLGGQPQHF
TGTGCCAGTAGCTCCCTCGGGGGACAGCCCCAGCATTTT
>-|TRBV9|TRBJ1-2|-
CASSVEGVDPRYGYTF
TGTGCCAGCAGCGTAGAGGGGGTCGACCCCCGCTATGGCTACACCTTC
>-|TRBV7-8|TRBJ2-7|TRBD2
CASSDGGVPYEQYF
TGTGCCAGCAGCGATGGGGGGGTTCCCTACGAGCAGTACTTC
>-|TRBV7-8|TRBJ2-3|TRBD1
CASSLGQGLSTDTQYF
TGTGCCAGCAGCTTAGGACAGGGGCTAAGCACAGATACGCAGTATTTT
>-|TRBV5-1|TRBJ2-5|TRBD1
CASSWGQGTGTQYF
TGCGCCAGCAGCTGGGGACAGGGGACGGGGACCCAGTACTTC
>-|TRBV11-2|TRBJ2-2|-
CASSPFPGEFHRELFF
TGTGCCAGCAGCCCCTTTCCCGGGGAGTTCCACCGGGAGCTGTTTTTT
>few|TRBV5-1|TRBJ2-1|TRBD2
CASRDGRAWNEQFF
TGCGCCAGCAGGGATGGGAGGGCCTGGAATGAGCAGTTCTTC
>-|TRBV6-6|TRBJ2-3|-
CASSPTHTQYF
TGTGCCAGCAGTCCAACTCATACGCAGTATTTT
>-|TRBV19|TRBJ1-6|-
CASSTGQPNSPLHF
TGTGCCAGTTCGACCGGACAACCGAATTCACCCCTCCACTTT
>-|TRBV30|TRBJ2-5|-
CAWSLGGETQYF
TGTGCCTGGAGTTTGGGGGGAGAGACCCAGTACTTC
>-|TRBV5-1|TRBJ1-3|-
CASSPTGLIAGNTIYF
TGCGCCAGCAGCCCGACAGGTCTGATTGCTGGAAACACCATATATTTT
>-|TRBV28|TRBJ2-7|TRBD1
CASRGTVDSYEQYF
TGTGCCAGCAGGGGGACAGTAGACTCCTACGAGCAGTACTTC
>-|TRBV7-9|TRBJ2-7|TRBD2
CASSLDWREYEQYF
TGTGCCAGCAGCTTAGATTGGCGGGAGTACGAGCAGTACTTC
>few|TRBV13|TRBJ2-7|TRBD2
CASSHLAGYEQYF
TGTGCCAGCAGCCACCTAGCGGGATACGAGCAGTACTTC
>-|TRBV27|TRBJ2-7|TRBD1
CASSPDRAYEQYF
TGTGCCAGCAGTCCGGACAGGGCCTACGAGCAGTACTTC
>-|TRBV4-1|TRBJ2-7|TRBD1
CASSSRQGAYEQYF
TGCGCCAGCAGCTCTCGACAGGGGGCGTACGAGCAGTACTTC
>-|TRBV5-1|TRBJ2-3|-
CASSFSGITDTQYF
TGCGCCAGCAGCTTTTCAGGGATCACAGATACGCAGTATTTT
>few|TRBV7-2|TRBJ2-7|-
CASSLQVFPYEQYF
TGTGCCAGCAGCTTACAGGTATTCCCCTACGAGCAGTACTTC
>once|TRBV6-1|TRBJ1-4|TRBD1
CASRLTGATNEKLFF
TGTGCCAGCAGACTAACAGGGGCAACTAATGAAAAACTGTTTTTT
>-|TRBV7-3|TRBJ2-1|TRBD1
CASSRRKGGIGNYNEQFF
TGTGCCAGCAGCCGGAGGAAAGGGGGCATAGGAAACTACAATGAGCAGTTCTTC
>-|TRBV25-1|TRBJ2-6|-
CASSRHLTAGANVLTF
TGTGCCAGCAGTCGTCACTTAACAGCTGGGGCCAACGTCCTGACTTTC
>-|TRBV19|TRBJ2-1|-
CASSIANEQFF
TGTGCCAGTAGTATAGCTAATGAGCAGTTCTTC
>-|TRBV13|TRBJ2-1|TRBD2
CASSSRLAGYYNEQFF
TGTGCCAGCAGCTCCAGACTAGCGGGGTATTACAATGAGCAGTTCTTC
>-|TRBV27|TRBJ1-3|-
CASSSQGEVGNTIYF
TGTGCCAGCAGTTCACAGGGTGAGGTAGGAAACACCATATATTTT
>-|TRBV7-3|TRBJ2-2|TRBD1
CASSSWDRGRGGELFF
TGTGCCAGCAGCTCGTGGGACAGGGGGCGAGGCGGGGAGCTGTTTTTT
>medium-sized|TRBV27|TRBJ1-3|TRBD1
CASRTQGAGNTIYF
TGTGCCAGCAGGACACAGGGGGCTGGAAACACCATATATTTT
>-|TRBV28|TRBJ1-4|-
CASTIVAGHEKLFF
TGTGCCAGCACTATAGTTGCAGGTCATGAAAAACTGTTTTTT
>few|TRBV2|TRBJ2-3|TRBD2
CASSERLAGGHPSSYTQYF
TGTGCCAGCAGTGAAAGACTAGCGGGGGGCCATCCTTCTAGCTATACGCAGTATTTT
>-|TRBV7-8|TRBJ2-5|TRBD2
CASSLVLAGGPGETQYF
TGTGCCAGCAGCTTAGTTCTAGCGGGAGGGCCGGGAGAGACCCAGTACTTC
>few|TRBV6-1|TRBJ1-1|-
CASSEWQGLTEAFF
TGTGCCAGCAGTGAGTGGCAGGGGCTCACTGAAGCTTTCTTT
>-|TRBV7-9|TRBJ2-7|TRBD1
CASSRILTGGSYEQYF
TGTGCCAGCAGCCGGATCTTAACAGGGGGCTCCTACGAGCAGTACTTC
>-|TRBV2|TRBJ2-2|TRBD1
CASSPPGQVRRTGELFF
TGTGCCAGCAGTCCTCCTGGACAGGTGCGGCGCACCGGGGAGCTGTTTTTT
>-|TRBV15|TRBJ2-5|TRBD1
CATSRSGQPQETQYF
TGTGCCACCAGCAGATCGGGACAGCCTCAAGAGACCCAGTACTTC
>once|TRBV19|TRBJ2-5|-
CASSTSTSQETQYF
TGTGCCAGTAGTACTTCGACTAGCCAAGAGACCCAGTACTTC
>-|TRBV6-1|TRBJ2-5|-
CASTISRQETQYF
TGTGCCAGCACTATTAGTAGACAAGAGACCCAGTACTTC
>-|TRBV30|TRBJ2-2|TRBD2
CAWRGLATGELFF
TGTGCCTGGAGGGGACTAGCCACCGGGGAGCTGTTTTTT
>once|TRBV4-1|TRBJ1-5|-
CASSQGLGGNQPQHF
TGCGCCAGCAGCCAAGGGTTAGGGGGCAATCAGCCCCAGCATTTT
>-|TRBV5-1|TRBJ2-4|TRBD2
CASSFLGLAENIQYF
TGCGCCAGCAGCTTTCTTGGACTAGCGGAAAACATTCAGTACTTC
>-|TRBV7-2|TRBJ1-4|TRBD1
CASSSRSTGPNEKLFF
TGTGCCAGCAGCTCCCGCTCGACAGGGCCTAATGAAAAACTGTTTTTT
>-|TRBV6-5|TRBJ1-2|-
CASSYHTGSRRIGYTF
TGTGCCAGCAGTTACCATACAGGGAGCAGGCGGATCGGCTACACCTTC